These T cell receptor beta chains were read from a single sample in a study of control samples from healthy donors and cancer patients. Sequencing was performed with immunoSEQ multiplex PCR; in TCRdb, only in-frame clones are kept and a portion is missing. The data contain around 120,000 clones, 88% of them singletons. Sample: blood. These receptors all stem from a woman in her 70s in good health. Both conserved end residues are part of each CDR3. Fields, in order: V gene, D gene, J gene, clone size, CDR3 protein, CDR3 DNA. D genes are given only for firm matches. Only some rows state a clone size, as once, few, many or a class for expanded clones.

V gene: TRBV19; D gene: NA; J gene: TRBJ1-3; clone size: NA; CDR3 protein: CASSIQTGNTIYF; CDR3 DNA: TGTGCCAGTAGTATTCAGACTGGAAACACCATATATTTT
V gene: TRBV5-1; D gene: TRBD1; J gene: TRBJ1-1; clone size: NA; CDR3 protein: CASSSGTGNAEAFF; CDR3 DNA: TGCGCCAGCAGCTCCGGGACAGGGAACGCTGAAGCTTTCTTT
V gene: TRBV5-1; D gene: TRBD1; J gene: TRBJ2-2; clone size: once; CDR3 protein: CASSTDRVPAGELFF; CDR3 DNA: TGCGCCAGCAGCACGGACAGGGTCCCCGCCGGGGAGCTGTTTTTT
V gene: TRBV7-2; D gene: TRBD1; J gene: TRBJ1-2; clone size: NA; CDR3 protein: CASSLARGHYGYTF; CDR3 DNA: TGTGCCAGCAGCTTAGCCAGGGGGCACTATGGCTACACCTTC
V gene: TRBV5-4; D gene: TRBD2; J gene: TRBJ2-7; clone size: once; CDR3 protein: CASSYPGLAVYEQYF; CDR3 DNA: TGTGCCAGCAGCTACCCGGGACTAGCGGTTTACGAGCAGTACTTC
V gene: TRBV10-1; D gene: TRBD1; J gene: TRBJ2-5; clone size: NA; CDR3 protein: CASSSNRGETQYF; CDR3 DNA: TGCGCCAGCAGCTCCAACAGGGGGGAGACCCAGTACTTC
V gene: TRBV7-9; D gene: NA; J gene: TRBJ1-1; clone size: NA; CDR3 protein: CASSLRDGNTEAFF; CDR3 DNA: TGTGCCAGCAGCTTAAGGGACGGGAACACTGAAGCTTTCTTT
V gene: TRBV2; D gene: TRBD1; J gene: TRBJ1-1; clone size: NA; CDR3 protein: CASRTSTDREGEAFF; CDR3 DNA: TGTGCCAGCAGAACCTCAACTGACAGGGAGGGTGAAGCTTTCTTT
V gene: TRBV29-1; D gene: TRBD2; J gene: TRBJ2-3; clone size: NA; CDR3 protein: CSVGWGGLGDTQYF; CDR3 DNA: TGCAGCGTTGGTTGGGGAGGGCTTGGAGATACGCAGTATTTT
V gene: TRBV7-3; D gene: NA; J gene: TRBJ1-2; clone size: NA; CDR3 protein: CASSLTRSNDGYTF; CDR3 DNA: TGTGCCAGCAGCTTAACCCGGTCGAACGATGGCTACACCTTC
V gene: TRBV12-3/TRBV12-4; D gene: NA; J gene: TRBJ1-1; clone size: NA; CDR3 protein: CASSFRGHLFF; CDR3 DNA: TGTGCCAGCAGTTTCAGGGGACACCTTTTTTTT
V gene: TRBV4-3; D gene: NA; J gene: TRBJ1-6; clone size: NA; CDR3 protein: CASSQDRENSPLHF; CDR3 DNA: TGCGCCAGCAGCCAAGATCGGGAGAATTCACCCCTCCACTTT
V gene: TRBV25-1; D gene: NA; J gene: TRBJ1-2; clone size: NA; CDR3 protein: CASSEGLSNYGYTF; CDR3 DNA: TGTGCCAGCAGTGAAGGACTCAGCAACTATGGCTACACCTTC
V gene: TRBV5-1; D gene: NA; J gene: TRBJ2-1; clone size: NA; CDR3 protein: CASSLDGAYNEQFF; CDR3 DNA: TGCGCCAGCAGCTTGGATGGGGCCTACAATGAGCAGTTCTTC
V gene: TRBV7-8; D gene: NA; J gene: TRBJ1-6; clone size: NA; CDR3 protein: CASSLVSQNNSPLHF; CDR3 DNA: TGTGCCAGCAGCTTAGTGTCCCAGAATAATTCACCCCTCCACTTT
V gene: TRBV6-2/TRBV6-3; D gene: NA; J gene: TRBJ2-7; clone size: NA; CDR3 protein: CASSGQLPSYEQYF; CDR3 DNA: TGTGCCAGCAGTGGACAGCTCCCGTCCTACGAGCAGTACTTC
V gene: TRBV2; D gene: NA; J gene: TRBJ2-1; clone size: NA; CDR3 protein: CASTGPMSATEQFF; CDR3 DNA: TGTGCCAGCACGGGGCCTATGTCCGCCACTGAGCAGTTCTTC
V gene: TRBV27; D gene: TRBD2; J gene: TRBJ2-1; clone size: NA; CDR3 protein: CASSLSPSGGSYNEQFF; CDR3 DNA: TGTGCCAGCAGTTTATCGCCTAGCGGGGGATCCTACAATGAGCAGTTCTTC
V gene: TRBV27; D gene: TRBD1; J gene: TRBJ1-2; clone size: NA; CDR3 protein: CASSPTGTGGGYTF; CDR3 DNA: TGTGCCAGCAGCCCCACCGGGACAGGGGGGGGCTACACCTTC
V gene: TRBV7-9; D gene: TRBD1; J gene: TRBJ2-1; clone size: NA; CDR3 protein: CASSADRAGSYNEQFF; CDR3 DNA: TGTGCCAGCAGCGCGGACAGGGCCGGCTCCTACAATGAGCAGTTCTTC
V gene: TRBV27; D gene: NA; J gene: TRBJ2-7; clone size: NA; CDR3 protein: CASSLKGLGLIYEQYF; CDR3 DNA: TGTGCCAGCAGTTTAAAGGGTTTAGGCCTGATCTACGAGCAGTACTTC
V gene: TRBV11-2; D gene: NA; J gene: TRBJ1-5; clone size: NA; CDR3 protein: CASSLEGSSNQPQHF; CDR3 DNA: TGTGCCAGCAGCTTAGAGGGCAGCAGCAATCAGCCCCAGCATTTT
V gene: TRBV12-5; D gene: NA; J gene: TRBJ2-6; clone size: NA; CDR3 protein: CASGHSGANVLTF; CDR3 DNA: TGTGCTAGCGGCCACTCTGGGGCCAACGTCCTGACTTTC
V gene: TRBV10-3; D gene: NA; J gene: TRBJ1-4; clone size: NA; CDR3 protein: CAISEVKEKLFF; CDR3 DNA: TGTGCCATCAGTGAAGTGAAGGAAAAACTGTTTTTT
V gene: TRBV10-1; D gene: TRBD1; J gene: TRBJ2-7; clone size: many; CDR3 protein: CASSAPGQGFHEQYF; CDR3 DNA: TGCGCCAGCAGTGCCCCGGGACAGGGATTCCACGAGCAGTACTTC
V gene: TRBV18; D gene: NA; J gene: TRBJ1-1; clone size: NA; CDR3 protein: CASSITTGRNTEAFF; CDR3 DNA: TGTGCCAGCTCAATCACGACAGGAAGGAACACTGAAGCTTTCTTT
V gene: TRBV12-3/TRBV12-4; D gene: NA; J gene: TRBJ1-5; clone size: NA; CDR3 protein: CASSSESQPQHF; CDR3 DNA: TGTGCCAGCAGTTCGGAAAGTCAGCCCCAGCATTTT
V gene: TRBV7-3; D gene: TRBD1; J gene: TRBJ2-2; clone size: NA; CDR3 protein: CASSSDGQGGELFF; CDR3 DNA: TGTGCCAGCAGCTCCGACGGACAGGGCGGGGAGCTGTTTTTT